This T cell receptor beta chain stems from a study of blood T cell repertoires in COVID-19. Study as a whole: Acute and convalescent COVID-19 specimens originated in the United States, Italy and Spain. T cells, B-cell-depleted T cells, or PBMCs supplied cDNA or gDNA.

This clone occurred a few times. As handled by the study authors: The assay estimated nucleated cells by amplifying reference gene primers. The protocol was immunoSEQ multiplex PCR, while the TCRdb copy is restricted to in-frame clones and leaves out a portion. V and J calls and clone size are given by that table; D and trimming were obtained from the DNA. The data contain under 300,000 clones, roughly 84% of them singletons. The germline V and J ends were trimmed by 7 bases and 9 bases, with 15 bases remaining between them. Germline values: CDR1 ENHRY, CDR2 SYGVKD. This CDR3 region has 12 residues. This clonotype was obtained from a woman aged 40-49 years who had recovered from COVID-19. Sequencing was performed on peripheral blood. The chain employs TRBV10-3 and TRBJ1-1, with a tentative D call TRBD1 (6 bases). Here the CDR3 DNA reads TGTGCCATCACCTCGAAGGGGGGGCAAGCTTTCTTT. Encoded protein: CAITSKGGQAFF.